This passage covers 24 T cell receptor beta chains from one sample sequenced in a study of blood T cell repertoires in COVID-19. Some clones are missing from TCRdb's copy, which holds only in-frame ones; the method was immunoSEQ multiplex PCR. The sample shows around 300,000 clones, over 75% of them seen only once. Sequenced: PBMCs or T cells enriched from blood (not recorded which). All receptors derive from a man aged 25-40 years who had recovered from COVID-19.

The V and J genes are TRBV10-2 and TRBJ1-1; 9 nucleotides match TRBD1. Trimming cost V 5 bases and J 5 bases; bases outside gene matches: 6. There are 14 residues in the CDR3. Germline-derived CDR1 and CDR2 are WSHSY and SAAADI. The CDR3: CASSQTGGKTEAFF. The CDR3 bases are TGCGCCAGCAGTCAAACAGGGGGCAAGACTGAAGCTTTCTTT.

The chain is built from TRBV21-1 and TRBJ1-1; the table's D gene call, TRBD1, was not cross checked with the DNA. TRBV21-1 represents a pseudogene. The length of the CDR3 is 17 residues. This chain's CDR3 is CASSKAPPGQGNTEAFF. The CDR3, as DNA: TGTGCCAGCAGCAAAGCACCCCCGGGACAGGGGAACACTGAAGCTTTCTTT.

The chain joins TRBV6-5 to TRBJ1-6; D gene unclear. The germline V and J ends were trimmed by 5 bases and 9 bases, with 8 bases remaining between them. The germline CDR1 and CDR2 sequences are MNHEY and SVGAGI. The CDR3 has 12 residues. The CDR3 sequence: CASSPRSSPLHF. DNA for the CDR3: TGTGCCAGCAGTCCGAGGTCTTCACCCCTCCACTTT.

This clone was observed once. The chain couples TRBV10-3 to TRBJ2-1, with 9 positions matching TRBD2. There are 15 residues in the CDR3. V lost 4 bases and J lost 3; bases outside the gene matches: 4. The germline gives CDR1 ENHRY, CDR2 SYGVKD. CDR3 residues: CAISATSGDYNEQFF. The CDR3 DNA reads as TGTGCCATCAGTGCGACTAGCGGAGACTACAATGAGCAGTTCTTC.

This clone showed up just once. The V and J genes are TRBV5-6 and TRBJ1-2, with TRBD1 identical over 7 bases. The length of the CDR3 is 13 residues. J gave up 7 bases and V 4 bases, and 7 bases lay outside the gene matches. Germline CDR1 is SGHDT and CDR2 is YYEEEE. In DNA, the CDR3 is TGTGCCAGCAGCGGGGGACAGTGGAGTGGCTACACCTTC. Protein: CASSGGQWSGYTF.

This chain uses TRBV5-1 with TRBJ2-1; no clear D gene. The CDR3 contains 14 residues. V was pared by 0 bases and J by 8 bases, with 12 bases between. From germline, CDR1 is SGHRS and CDR2 YFSETQ. CDR3 region: CASSLGQHIDEQFF. The CDR3, as DNA: TGCGCCAGCAGCTTGGGACAACATATTGATGAGCAGTTCTTC.

This clone was picked up a small number of times. This sequence joins TRBV4-2 and TRBJ1-1, with D maybe TRBD1 (6 bases). The CDR3 runs to 15 residues. Per the germline V gene, CDR1 is LGHNA and CDR2 is YNFKEQ. V was clipped by 0 bases and J by 7 bases, with 15 bases between them. CDR3 DNA: TGTGCCAGCAGCCAAGAATTCAGGACAGTCAATGAAGCTTTCTTT. As protein: CASSQEFRTVNEAFF.

The chain recombines TRBV6-5 with TRBJ1-6; possibly TRBD1 for D (5 bases). Germline loops: CDR1 MNHEY, CDR2 SVGAGI. CDR3 length: 14 residues. The V end was cut by 2 bases, the J end by 10 bases, with 12 bases between. The CDR3 coding sequence is TGTGCCAGCAGTTACACCAGGGTGGGATCACCCCTCCACTTT. Protein sequence: CASSYTRVGSPLHF.

CDR3 DNA: TGTGCCAGCAGGAGGGGGGGACAGGGGGCGCTAAATGAGCAGTTCTTC. It codes for CASRRGGQGALNEQFF. The chain links TRBV27 to TRBJ2-1; 12 bases align to TRBD1. CDR1 MNHEY and CDR2 SMNVEV come from the germline V gene (reference sequence). J gave up 7 bases and V 6 bases, and 10 bases lay outside the gene matches. The CDR3 runs to 16 residues.

V usage is TRBV7-2 and J usage is TRBJ1-1; unclear D gene. Trimming took off 5 bases at V and 6 bases at J, with 10 bases between the two ends. The CDR3 consists of 12 residues. The germline gives CDR1 SGHTA, CDR2 FQGNSA. Written as DNA, the CDR3 is TGTGCCAGCAGCCCCGCCGGGGCTGAAGCTTTCTTT. Protein: CASSPAGAEAFF.

The chain recombines TRBV11-3 with TRBJ1-5; possibly TRBD1 for D (5 bases). CDR1 is SGHNT, CDR2 YENEEA, per germline. The CDR3 loop spans 16 amino acids. V lost 5 bases to trimming and J lost 0 bases, with 14 bases between them. CDR3 amino acids: CASSRLRVDSNQPQHF. The CDR3 DNA follows: TGTGCCAGCAGCCGACTCAGGGTCGATAGCAATCAGCCCCAGCATTTT.

J is TRBJ2-2 and V is TRBV7-6; 13 bases match TRBD2. CDR3 length: 16 residues. Unmatched junction bases numbered 6, after V lost 5 bases and J lost 6 bases. In germline, CDR1 is SGHVS, CDR2 FNYEAQ. For the CDR3, the DNA is TGTGCCAGCAGCCTACTAGCGGGGGGGCAATCCGGGGAGCTGTTTTTT. Amino acids: CASSLLAGGQSGELFF.

V usage is TRBV12-3 or TRBV12-4 and J usage is TRBJ1-2, with D possibly TRBD1 on 6 matching bases. V dropped 4 bases and J dropped 4 bases, with 10 bases sitting between them. The CDR3 extends over 13 amino acids. The CDR3: CASSSRTAYGYTF. In nucleotides, the CDR3 is TGTGCCAGCAGTTCCAGGACAGCCTATGGCTACACCTTC.

The V gene is TRBV5-6, the J gene TRBJ2-5; maybe TRBD2 (6 bases). The V gene's germline CDR1 is SGHDT and CDR2 YYEEEE. The CDR3 runs to 14 residues. Trimming shortened V by 4 bases and J by 3 bases, and 13 bases separated the two germline ends. Here the CDR3 reads CASSNAGSEETQYF. In DNA form, the CDR3 reads TGTGCCAGCAGCAATGCGGGGAGCGAAGAGACCCAGTACTTC.

The chain joins TRBV3-1 (or the pseudogene TRBV3-2) to TRBJ1-1; TRBD1 is a possible D gene (6 bases). Per the germline V gene, CDR1 is LGHDT and CDR2 is YNNKEL (reference sequence). V was trimmed by 6 bases and J by 6 bases, leaving 11 bases between them. The CDR3 length is 12 residues. The CDR3 coding sequence is TGTGCCAGCAGGGGGGGGGCCCCTGAAGCTTTCTTT. As protein: CASRGGAPEAFF.

The rearrangement links TRBV28 to TRBJ2-7, with 10 bases fitting TRBD1. This CDR3 contains 15 residues. V gave up 3 bases and J gave up 4 bases; unmatched junction bases: 6. CDR1 MDHEN and CDR2 SYDVKM come from the germline V gene. The CDR3, as DNA: TGTGCCAGCAGTTTCCGGGACAGGGGACAGTACGAGCAGTACTTC. Protein sequence: CASSFRDRGQYEQYF.

The chain has TRBV5-1 and TRBJ2-1; D might be TRBD1 (5 bases). Germline assignment: CDR1 SGHRS and CDR2 YFSETQ. V lost 0 bases, J lost 0 bases, and 7 bases lay in between. This CDR3 region has 15 residues. The CDR3 nucleotides read TGCGCCAGCAGCTTGGTACAGGTCTCCTACAATGAGCAGTTCTTC. Protein product: CASSLVQVSYNEQFF.

The chain combines TRBV10-3 with TRBJ2-7; TRBD2 is a possible D gene (6 bases). Trimming pared 4 bases from V and 6 bases from J, leaving 13 bases between. This CDR3 is built from 13 residues. Germline V CDR1 and CDR2: ENHRY, SYGVKD. The DNA of the CDR3 is TGTGCCATCAGTGTTAGGGACTCTCCCGAGCAGTACTTC. It is translated as CAISVRDSPEQYF.

The chain couples TRBV28 to TRBJ2-7, with 7 bases identical to TRBD1. Germline V CDR1 and CDR2: MDHEN, SYDVKM. With V trimmed by 6 bases and J by 0 bases, 8 bases remained unmatched. CDR3 length: 15 amino acids. The CDR3 spells CASRLGTVSSYEQYF. The CDR3 DNA reads as TGTGCCAGCAGACTGGGGACAGTTAGCTCCTACGAGCAGTACTTC.

The rearrangement uses TRBV4-1 and TRBJ1-4; D gene ambiguous. Trimming took 5 bases from V and 0 from J, leaving 10 bases between them. CDR1 is MGHRA and CDR2 is YSYEKL in the germline V gene. This CDR3 is built from 15 residues. The CDR3 loop is CASSAGEATNEKLFF. In DNA form, the CDR3 reads TGCGCCAGCAGCGCCGGAGAGGCAACTAATGAAAAACTGTTTTTT.

This clone came up a few times. V and J are TRBV30 and TRBJ1-2; 12 bases line up with TRBD1. Germline trimming cut 1 base from V and 6 bases from J; bases unmatched to any gene: 6. CDR1 is GTSNPN, CDR2 SVGIG, per germline (reference sequence). The CDR3 totals 15 residues. CDR3 nucleotide sequence: TGTGCCTGGAGTGCTCCCGGGACAGGGGGCGATGGCTACACCTTC. Its protein is CAWSAPGTGGDGYTF.

This clone was seen just once. The chain combines TRBV5-6 with TRBJ2-7; 7 nucleotides line up with TRBD2. Trimming removed 5 bases from V and 3 bases from J; junction bases left unmatched: 11. In germline, CDR1 is SGHDT, CDR2 YYEEEE. This CDR3 comprises 15 residues. This CDR3 reads CASRDWDYLNYEQYF. The CDR3 DNA is TGTGCCAGCAGGGATTGGGACTACCTAAACTACGAGCAGTACTTC.

In its sample, this clone was seen once. The V gene is TRBV28, the J gene TRBJ1-1; D is perhaps TRBD1 (6 bases). Germline V gives CDR1 MDHEN, CDR2 SYDVKM. The CDR3 length is 12 residues. V dropped 5 bases and J dropped 4 bases, with 8 bases sitting between them. The CDR3 DNA reads as TGTGCCAGCAGTACAGGGCCCACTGAAGCTTTCTTT. Its protein is CASSTGPTEAFF. Combining the CDR3 with reference TRBV28 and TRBJ1-1 gives the whole variable domain DVKVTQSSRYLVKRTGEKVFLECVQDMDHENMFWYRQDPGLGLRLIYFSYDVKMKEKGDIPEGYSVSREKKERFSLILESASTNQTSMYLCASSTGPTEAFFGQGTRLTVV.

The V gene is TRBV6-6, the J gene TRBJ1-2, with D perhaps TRBD1 (6 bases). This CDR3 spans 14 amino acids. The germline gives CDR1 MNHNY, CDR2 SVGAGI (reference sequence). The V gene lost 5 bases and the J gene lost 2 bases, with 12 bases spanning the gap. CDR3 bases: TGTGCCAGCAGTGCCGGGACACGGAACTATGGCTACACCTTC. Its protein is CASSAGTRNYGYTF.